This entry describes one T cell receptor beta chain. This sample stems from a study of OX40 agonist ivuxolimab in advanced cancers. Germline CDR1 LNHDA, CDR2 SQIVND (reference sequence). The CDR3 is 13 residues long. The junction had 8 bases not matched to a gene; V was cut back by 8 bases and J by 7 bases. The protocol was immunoSEQ multiplex PCR, while the TCRdb copy is restricted to in-frame clones and leaves out a portion. The table has roughly 100,000 clones, approximately 90% seen once. Sequencing was performed on CD4+ or CD8+ T cells sorted from blood, taken in a trial of the OX40 agonist ivuxolimab. The chain recombines TRBV19 with TRBJ1-5, with 7 bases fitting TRBD1. The receptor comes from an adult with an advanced solid tumor such as melanoma, head and neck, liver or kidney cancer. The CDR3 DNA reads as TGTGCCAGTGGAGGAACAGGGGCCCAGCCCCAGCATTTT. Its translation is CASGGTGAQPQHF.